This entry lists 24 T cell receptor beta chains sequenced from one sample in a study of siplizumab effects on memory and regulatory T cells. The method was immunoSEQ multiplex PCR; TCRdb's version includes in-frame clones alone and lacks a portion of them. The sample holds about 100,000 clones, more than 85% seen once. The sample consisted of CD4+ T cells sorted from blood. The source is a human donor in good health.

The chain carries TRBV11-2 and TRBJ2-3; D gene unclear. V lost 5 bases to trimming and J lost 1 base, with 25 bases between them. CDR3 length: 19 residues. Germline-derived CDR1 and CDR2 are SGHAT and FQNNGV. CDR3 loop: CASSNIKRTSALGTDTQYF. In DNA form, the CDR3 reads TGTGCCAGCAGCAATATAAAAAGAACATCCGCTTTGGGCACAGATACGCAGTATTTT.

The CDR3 bases are TGTGCCAGCAGCCAAGATGGAGTGGGGACAGGGACAGATACGCAGTATTTT. Its protein is CASSQDGVGTGTDTQYF. V is TRBV4-2 and J is TRBJ2-3, with TRBD1 matching over 9 bases. The germline gives CDR1 LGHNA, CDR2 YNFKEQ. The CDR3 runs 17 residues. J gave up 3 bases and V 0 bases, and 7 bases lay outside the gene matches.

The chain joins TRBV7-2 to TRBJ2-1; tentative D call: TRBD1 (6 bases). The CDR3 has 15 residues. V was trimmed by 6 bases and J by 2 bases, leaving 14 bases between them. The germline V gene encodes CDR1 SGHTA and CDR2 FQGNSA. CDR3 sequence: CASRTSRGPYNEQFF. The DNA for the CDR3 is TGTGCCAGCAGAACATCCAGGGGCCCCTACAATGAGCAGTTCTTC.

This clone occurred once. The CDR3 loop is CASSSGVPMIYGYTF. Written as DNA, the CDR3 is TGTGCCAGCAGCTCTGGGGTTCCTATGATCTATGGCTACACCTTC. V usage is TRBV5-6 and J usage is TRBJ1-2; D is unclear. Germline assignment: CDR1 SGHDT and CDR2 YYEEEE. The germline V and J ends were trimmed by 3 bases and 4 bases, with 16 bases remaining between them. CDR3 length equals 15 residues.

This clone was observed once. The chain uses TRBV5-1 and TRBJ2-7; a weak D match, TRBD2 (5 bases). Deletions cut 4 bases from V and 7 bases from J, with 21 bases between. There are 15 residues in the CDR3. Germline values: CDR1 SGHRS, CDR2 YFSETQ. The CDR3 region is CASSLKLGGGEEQYF. CDR3 nucleotide sequence: TGCGCCAGCAGCCTCAAACTAGGTGGTGGGGAGGAGCAGTACTTC.

The chain joins TRBV5-5 to TRBJ1-2; the match to TRBD1 covers 9 bases. J lost 5 bases, V lost 3 bases, and 8 bases had no gene match. The CDR3 length is 15 residues. Germline values: CDR1 SGHKS, CDR2 YYEKEE (reference sequence). The CDR3 region has the DNA TGTGCCAGCAGCTCGCCCGGACAGGGGTGGTATGGCTACACCTTC. Encoded protein: CASSSPGQGWYGYTF.

The chain is built from TRBV7-8 and TRBJ1-1, with D unresolved. The CDR3 runs 13 residues. CDR1 is SGHVS, CDR2 FQNEAQ, per germline. V was trimmed by 2 bases and J by 6 bases, leaving 10 bases between them. The CDR3 nucleotides are TGTGCCAGCAGCTTATTAGTATCACCTGAAGCTTTCTTT. It is translated as CASSLLVSPEAFF. The whole variable domain, remainder taken from reference TRBV7-8 and TRBJ1-1, is GAGVSQSPRYKVAKRGQDVALRCDPISGHVSLFWYQQALGQGPEFLTYFQNEAQLDKSGLPSDRFFAERPEGSVSTLKIQRTQQEDSAVYLCASSLLVSPEAFFGQGTRLTVV.

The V and J genes are TRBV11-3 and TRBJ2-5; D is uncertain. Germline V gene data show CDR1 as SGHNT and CDR2 as YENEEA. V was pared by 5 bases and J by 0 bases, with 13 bases between. CDR3 length: 15 amino acids. The CDR3 DNA reads TGTGCCAGCAGCCTCGGAGCAGCACACCAAGAGACCCAGTACTTC. It codes for CASSLGAAHQETQYF.

The rearrangement uses TRBV4-1 and TRBJ2-2, with 7 bases that match TRBD1. This CDR3 spans 14 amino acids. Germline V CDR1 and CDR2: MGHRA, YSYEKL. J lost 5 bases, V lost 9 bases, and 9 bases had no gene match. The CDR3, as DNA: TGCGCCAGTAAAAAGGGGGCGGTAACCGGGGAGCTGTTTTTT. It specifies CASKKGAVTGELFF.

The V call is TRBV4-2, the J call TRBJ2-7; no reliable D call. The CDR3 spans 16 residues. The germline V gene has CDR1 LGHNA and CDR2 YNFKEQ. Trimming removed 0 bases from V and 2 bases from J, with 14 bases in between. The CDR3 nucleotides read TGTGCCAGCAGCCAAGAGTGGCTAGTACTTCCCTACGAGCAGTACTTC. Amino acids: CASSQEWLVLPYEQYF.

V and J are TRBV7-2 and TRBJ2-5; 8 bases align to TRBD1. The J segment lost 5 bases and the V segment lost 2 bases, leaving 10 bases of the junction unmatched. The CDR3 runs 16 residues. CDR1 SGHTA and CDR2 FQGNSA come from the germline V gene. This chain's CDR3 is CASSLWFGQGGETQYF. The CDR3 DNA reads TGTGCCAGCAGCTTATGGTTTGGACAGGGCGGGGAGACCCAGTACTTC. The full variable domain, with the rest looked up from reference TRBV7-2 and TRBJ2-5, is GAGVSQSPSNKVTEKGKDVELRCDPISGHTALYWYRQSLGQGLEFLIYFQGNSAPDKSGLPSDRFSAERTGGSVSTLTIQRTQQEDSAVYLCASSLWFGQGGETQYFGPGTRLLVL.

CDR3 protein: CASRLFQGGTNSPLHF. As DNA, the CDR3 is TGCGCCAGCAGGCTTTTCCAGGGGGGGACAAATTCACCCCTCCACTTT. The chain recombines TRBV5-1 with TRBJ1-6; 7 bases are a match to TRBD1. CDR1 SGHRS and CDR2 YFSETQ come from the germline V gene. V dropped 5 bases and J dropped 7; count of bases not matched to a gene: 12. The CDR3 is 16 amino acids. The full variable domain, with the rest looked up from reference TRBV5-1 and TRBJ1-6, is KAGVTQTPRYLIKTRGQQVTLSCSPISGHRSVSWYQQTPGQGLQFLFEYFSETQRNKGNFPGRFSGRQFSNSRSEMNVSTLELGDSALYLCASRLFQGGTNSPLHFGNGTRLTVT.

The chain joins TRBV25-1 to TRBJ1-1; possibly TRBD1 for D (5 bases). The CDR3 spans 16 residues. The germline gives CDR1 MGHDK, CDR2 SYGVNS. The ends were cut back, 0 bases at V and 10 bases at J, with 21 bases in the middle. CDR3 amino acids: CASSEYQGAGLIGAFF. CDR3 sequence (DNA): TGTGCCAGCAGTGAATATCAGGGCGCGGGATTAATTGGAGCTTTCTTT.

The chain has TRBV30 and TRBJ1-4; D may be TRBD1 (6 bases). The V end was cut by 0 bases, the J end by 6 bases, with 32 bases between. This CDR3 region has 21 residues. Germline assignment: CDR1 GTSNPN and CDR2 SVGIG (reference sequence). The CDR3 spells CAWSVRGKTGKVWRWDEKLFF. CDR3 bases: TGTGCCTGGAGTGTTCGAGGGAAGACAGGTAAGGTTTGGCGGTGGGATGAAAAACTGTTTTTT.

This chain joins TRBV25-1 and TRBJ2-3, with D unresolved. Trimming shortened V by 3 bases and J by 6 bases, and 7 bases separated the two germline ends. Germline CDR1 MGHDK, CDR2 SYGVNS. The CDR3 is 12 residues long. CDR3 loop: CASSDFLDTQYF. The CDR3 DNA is TGTGCCAGCAGTGACTTCCTGGATACGCAGTATTTT.

This chain links TRBV28 with TRBJ1-2; 10 positions match TRBD1. The CDR3 is 14 amino acids. The trim removed 2 bases at V and 4 bases at J, leaving 1 base unmatched. The germline V gene encodes CDR1 MDHEN and CDR2 SYDVKM. The CDR3 reads CASSLRTGGYGYTF. DNA of the CDR3: TGTGCCAGCAGTTTAAGGACAGGGGGCTATGGCTACACCTTC.

V is TRBV25-1 and J is TRBJ1-4, with D maybe TRBD1 (5 bases). Germline CDR1 MGHDK, CDR2 SYGVNS. Trimming took 3 bases from V and 7 from J, leaving 9 bases between them. This CDR3 is built from 13 residues. The CDR3 region is CASSEGVPEKLFF. CDR3 nucleotide sequence: TGTGCCAGCAGTGAGGGGGTACCTGAAAAACTGTTTTTT.

The rearrangement uses TRBV18 and TRBJ1-3, with TRBD1 as a possible D gene (5 bases). The CDR3 is made up of 13 amino acids. Trimming shortened V by 6 bases and J by 4 bases, and 10 bases separated the two germline ends. The germline V gene has CDR1 KGHSH and CDR2 LQKENI. CDR3: CASSTGPGNTIYF. CDR3 nucleotides: TGTGCCAGCTCGACGGGACCCGGAAACACCATATATTTT.

This chain joins TRBV6-5 and TRBJ2-3, with 9 bases identical to TRBD1. The CDR3 consists of 14 residues. V dropped 1 base and J dropped 8; count of bases not matched to a gene: 4. Germline CDR1 reads MNHEY; CDR2 reads SVGAGI. The CDR3 bases are TGTGCCAGCAGTTACTTGGGACAGGGAGGTACGCAGTATTTT. Residues: CASSYLGQGGTQYF.

This rearrangement joins TRBV11-2 to TRBJ1-1, with a possible D match to TRBD1 (5 bases). Germline V gene data show CDR1 as SGHAT and CDR2 as FQNNGV. The CDR3 is 18 amino acids. The V end lost 2 bases, the J end lost 4 bases, and 23 bases lay between the germline ends. The CDR3 nucleotides are TGTGCCAGCAGCTTATTGGAGAGGGACGGCAAAGGGAGCACTGAAGCTTTCTTT. This codes for CASSLLERDGKGSTEAFF.

V gene TRBV7-9 combines with J gene TRBJ1-1; D may be TRBD1 (6 bases). Germline-derived CDR1 and CDR2 are SEHNR and FQNEAQ (reference sequence). The CDR3 consists of 15 residues. The germline V and J ends were trimmed by 5 bases and 4 bases, with 17 bases remaining between them. CDR3 in amino acids: CASSPGRGESTEAFF. The CDR3, as DNA: TGTGCCAGCAGCCCCGGGAGGGGGGAGAGCACTGAAGCTTTCTTT.

This chain connects TRBV11-2 to TRBJ2-5, with TRBD2 matching 16 bases. J was trimmed by 5 bases and V by 1 base; bases with no gene match: 4. The CDR3 spans 17 residues. CDR1 is SGHAT, CDR2 FQNNGV, per germline. CDR3 sequence reads: CASSLVGTSGGAETQYF. In DNA form, the CDR3 reads TGTGCCAGCAGCTTAGTTGGGACTAGCGGGGGGGCCGAGACCCAGTACTTC.

This clone showed up just a few times. The chain carries TRBV15 and TRBJ2-6; 9 bases line up with TRBD1. CDR3 length: 19 amino acids. The germline V gene encodes CDR1 LNHNV and CDR2 YYDKDF (reference sequence). V lost 0 bases, J lost 4 bases, and 10 bases stayed unmatched. The CDR3 sequence: CATSRDLGQGLGGANVLTF. CDR3 DNA sequence: TGTGCCACCAGCAGAGATTTGGGACAGGGCTTGGGCGGGGCCAACGTCCTGACTTTC.

The rearrangement uses TRBV5-4 and TRBJ2-3; TRBD1 matches at 9 bases. This CDR3 spans 16 amino acids. CDR1 is SGHNT and CDR2 is YYREEE in the germline V gene (reference sequence). J was trimmed by 3 bases and V by 0 bases; bases with no gene match: 5. As DNA, the CDR3 is TGTGCCAGCAGCTTGGCCGGGGACAGGGTGACAGATACGCAGTATTTT. Translation gives CASSLAGDRVTDTQYF.